This T cell receptor beta chain comes out of a study of blood T cells in healthy people across ages. In this sample, this clonotype turned up a few times. The use of a sample-barcoded 5' primer and a J-beta primer mix characterized a second PCR of about 7 to 12 cycles. TCRdb independently ran MiXCR on the 5' RACE reads; one entry per CDR3 protein. The table includes 800,000 to 950,000 distinct CDR3 sequences, under 35% detected once. With 5 bases clipped from V and 6 bases from J, the junction kept 10 bases outside the gene matches. In germline, CDR1 is SGHRS, CDR2 YFSETQ. This CDR3 region has 15 residues. The sample was also reused in another study, on T cells of mothers and their children. That paper notes: cDNA synthesis used all extracted RNA, approximately 1.6 ug per 15 ul.

This receptor was obtained from a woman aged 40 to 50 in good health. The V gene is TRBV5-1, the J gene TRBJ2-3; 9 bases map to TRBD2. Sequencing was done on a sample of blood. This CDR3 reads CASRDPSGALDTQYF. In nucleotides, the CDR3 is TGCGCCAGCAGAGATCCTAGCGGGGCCCTTGATACGCAGTATTTT.